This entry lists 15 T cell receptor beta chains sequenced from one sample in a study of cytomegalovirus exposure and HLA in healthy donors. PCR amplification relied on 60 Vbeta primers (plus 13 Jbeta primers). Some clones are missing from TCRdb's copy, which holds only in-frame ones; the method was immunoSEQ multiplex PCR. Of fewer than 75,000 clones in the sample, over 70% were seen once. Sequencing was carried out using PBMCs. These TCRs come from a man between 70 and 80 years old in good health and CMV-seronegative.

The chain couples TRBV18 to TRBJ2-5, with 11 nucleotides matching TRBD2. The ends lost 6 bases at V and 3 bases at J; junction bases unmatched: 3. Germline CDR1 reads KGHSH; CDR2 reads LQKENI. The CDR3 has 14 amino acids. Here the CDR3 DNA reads TGTGCCAGCTCGCAGACTAGCGGGAAAGAGACCCAGTACTTC. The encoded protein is CASSQTSGKETQYF.

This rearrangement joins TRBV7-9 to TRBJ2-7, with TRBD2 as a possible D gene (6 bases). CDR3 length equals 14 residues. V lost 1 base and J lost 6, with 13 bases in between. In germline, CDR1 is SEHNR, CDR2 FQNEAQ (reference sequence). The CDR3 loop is CASSLGAPEGEQYF. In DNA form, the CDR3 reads TGTGCCAGCAGCTTAGGCGCGCCGGAGGGCGAGCAGTACTTC.

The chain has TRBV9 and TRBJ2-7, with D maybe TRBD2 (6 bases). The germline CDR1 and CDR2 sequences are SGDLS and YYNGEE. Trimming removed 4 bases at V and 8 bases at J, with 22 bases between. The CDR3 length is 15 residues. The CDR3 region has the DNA TGTGCCAGCAGCTCGACCGGGGACTGGGGAAGTAAGCAGTACTTC. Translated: CASSSTGDWGSKQYF.

The CDR3: CASSRGTSGNSYEQYF. The CDR3 DNA sequence: TGTGCCAGCAGCAGAGGGACTAGCGGCAACTCCTACGAGCAGTACTTC. The chain recombines TRBV7-2 with TRBJ2-7; TRBD2 matches 11 bases. The germline gives CDR1 SGHTA, CDR2 FQGNSA. V shed 5 bases and J 0 bases; nucleotides not matched to a gene: 6. The CDR3 spans 16 residues.

The CDR3 sequence is CASSFRLMTSGRNEQYF. CDR3 nucleotides: TGTGCCAGCAGTTTCCGATTAATGACTAGCGGGAGGAACGAGCAGTACTTC. J is TRBJ2-7 and V is TRBV27, with 13 nucleotides matching TRBD2. Germline V CDR1 and CDR2: MNHEY, SMNVEV (reference sequence). The CDR3 runs 17 residues. The ends lost 3 bases at V and 5 bases at J; junction bases unmatched: 10.

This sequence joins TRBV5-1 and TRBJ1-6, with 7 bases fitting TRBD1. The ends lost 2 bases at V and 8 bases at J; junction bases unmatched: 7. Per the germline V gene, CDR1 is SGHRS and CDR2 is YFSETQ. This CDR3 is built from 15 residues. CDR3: CASSFGTALDSPLHF. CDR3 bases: TGCGCCAGCAGCTTCGGGACAGCCCTCGATTCACCCCTCCACTTT.

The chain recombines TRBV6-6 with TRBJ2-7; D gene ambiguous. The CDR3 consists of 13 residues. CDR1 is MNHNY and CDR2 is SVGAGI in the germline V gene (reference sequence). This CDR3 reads CSFRQKTAYEQYF. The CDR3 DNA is TGTTCTTTCAGGCAGAAGACGGCATACGAGCAGTACTTC.

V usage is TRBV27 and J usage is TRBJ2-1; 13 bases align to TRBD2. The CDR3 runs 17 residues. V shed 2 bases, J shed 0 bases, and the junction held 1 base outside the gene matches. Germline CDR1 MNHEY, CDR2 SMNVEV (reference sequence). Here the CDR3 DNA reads TGTGCCAGCAGTTTACGGACTAGCGGGAGCTCCTACAATGAGCAGTTCTTC. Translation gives CASSLRTSGSSYNEQFF.

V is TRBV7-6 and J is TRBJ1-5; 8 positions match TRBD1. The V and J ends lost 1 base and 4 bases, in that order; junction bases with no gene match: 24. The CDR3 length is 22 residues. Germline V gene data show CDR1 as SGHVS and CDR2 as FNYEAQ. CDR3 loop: CASSLDIRSQGAFLPGNQPQHF. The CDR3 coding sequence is TGTGCCAGCAGCTTAGATATTAGGTCGCAGGGGGCCTTCCTCCCGGGTAATCAGCCCCAGCATTTT.

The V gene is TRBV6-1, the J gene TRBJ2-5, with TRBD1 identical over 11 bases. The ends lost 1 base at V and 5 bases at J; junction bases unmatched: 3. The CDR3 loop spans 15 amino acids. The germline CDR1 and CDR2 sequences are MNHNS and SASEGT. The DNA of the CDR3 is TGTGCCAGCAGTGAAGATCGGACAGGGGGCGAGACCCAGTACTTC. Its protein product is CASSEDRTGGETQYF.

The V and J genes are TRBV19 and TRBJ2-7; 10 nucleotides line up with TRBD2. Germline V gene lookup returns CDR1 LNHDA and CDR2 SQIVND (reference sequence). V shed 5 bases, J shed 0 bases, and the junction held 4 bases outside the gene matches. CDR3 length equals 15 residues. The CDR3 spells CASSSKREGSYEQYF. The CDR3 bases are TGTGCCAGTAGTTCCAAGCGGGAGGGCTCCTACGAGCAGTACTTC.

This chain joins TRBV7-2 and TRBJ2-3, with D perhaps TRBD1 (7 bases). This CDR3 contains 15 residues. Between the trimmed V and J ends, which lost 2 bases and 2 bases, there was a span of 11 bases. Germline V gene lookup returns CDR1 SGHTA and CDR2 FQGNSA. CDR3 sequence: CASSLTGEVTDTQYF. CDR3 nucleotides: TGTGCCAGCAGCTTAACAGGGGAGGTCACAGATACGCAGTATTTT.

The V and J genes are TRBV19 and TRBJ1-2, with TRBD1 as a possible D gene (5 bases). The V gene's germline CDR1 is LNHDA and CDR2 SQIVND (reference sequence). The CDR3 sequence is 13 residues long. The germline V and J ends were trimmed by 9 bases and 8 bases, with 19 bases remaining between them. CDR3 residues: CASRGPGDLGYTF. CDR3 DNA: TGTGCCAGCAGAGGGCCGGGGGATTTAGGCTACACCTTC.

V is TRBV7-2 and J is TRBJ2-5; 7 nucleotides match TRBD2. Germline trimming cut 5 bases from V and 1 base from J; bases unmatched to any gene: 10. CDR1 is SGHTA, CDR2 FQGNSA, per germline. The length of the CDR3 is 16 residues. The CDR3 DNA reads TGTGCCAGCAGCCCAGGGCGGGGGACCCTCCAAGAGACCCAGTACTTC. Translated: CASSPGRGTLQETQYF.

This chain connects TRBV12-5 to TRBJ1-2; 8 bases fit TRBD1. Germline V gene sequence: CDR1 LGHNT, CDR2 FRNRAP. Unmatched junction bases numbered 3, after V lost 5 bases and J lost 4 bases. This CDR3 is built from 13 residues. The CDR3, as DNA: TGTGCTAGTGGTCACGGACAGGGCTATGGCTACACCTTC. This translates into CASGHGQGYGYTF.